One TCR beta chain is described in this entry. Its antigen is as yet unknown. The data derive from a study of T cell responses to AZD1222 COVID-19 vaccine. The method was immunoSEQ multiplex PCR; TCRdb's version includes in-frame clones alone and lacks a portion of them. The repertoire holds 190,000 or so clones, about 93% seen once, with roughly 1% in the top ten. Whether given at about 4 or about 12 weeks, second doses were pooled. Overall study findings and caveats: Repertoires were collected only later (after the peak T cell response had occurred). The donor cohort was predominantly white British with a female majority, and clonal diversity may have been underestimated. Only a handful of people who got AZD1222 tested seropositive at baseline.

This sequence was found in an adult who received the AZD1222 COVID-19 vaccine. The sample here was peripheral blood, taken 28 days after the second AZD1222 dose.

CDR3 sequence (DNA): TGTGCCAGTAGTATAGGGGGGATTAGTTCACCCCTCCACTTT. Residues: CASSIGGISSPLHF. V usage is TRBV19 and J usage is TRBJ1-6; a possible D gene is TRBD1 (5 bases). The CDR3 is made up of 14 amino acids. From germline, CDR1 is LNHDA and CDR2 SQIVND (reference sequence). Trimming removed 1 base at V and 9 bases at J, with 10 bases between.